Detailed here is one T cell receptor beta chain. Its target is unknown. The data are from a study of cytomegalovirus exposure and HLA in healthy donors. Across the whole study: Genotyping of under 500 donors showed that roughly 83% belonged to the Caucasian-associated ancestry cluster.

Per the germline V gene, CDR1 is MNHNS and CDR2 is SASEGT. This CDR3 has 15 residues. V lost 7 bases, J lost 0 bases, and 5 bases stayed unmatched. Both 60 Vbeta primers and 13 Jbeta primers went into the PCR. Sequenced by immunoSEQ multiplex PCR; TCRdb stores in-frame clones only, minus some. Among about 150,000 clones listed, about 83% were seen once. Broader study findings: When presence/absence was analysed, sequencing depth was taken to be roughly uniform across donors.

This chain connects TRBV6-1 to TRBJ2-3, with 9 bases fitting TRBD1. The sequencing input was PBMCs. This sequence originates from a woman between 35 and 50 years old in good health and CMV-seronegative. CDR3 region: CASIPGQGSTDTQYF. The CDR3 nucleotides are TGTGCCAGCATACCGGGACAGGGAAGCACAGATACGCAGTATTTT.